The 30 T cell receptor beta chains in this list originate from one sample, sequenced in a study of blood T cell repertoires in COVID-19. Profiled with immunoSEQ multiplex PCR; TCRdb holds only in-frame clones, not every one. The table includes about 310,000 clones, 90% detected once. Input material: PBMCs or T cells enriched from blood (not recorded which). These receptors all stem from a woman aged 18-29 years with acute COVID-19.

V and J are TRBV18 and TRBJ2-1, with 10 bases aligning to TRBD2. Germline lookup yields CDR1 KGHSH and CDR2 LQKENI. The CDR3 extends over 16 amino acids. With 4 bases clipped from V and 5 bases from J, the junction kept 8 bases outside the gene matches. CDR3 in amino acids: CASSLSGTSVNNEQFF. The CDR3 DNA reads as TGTGCCAGCTCACTATCCGGGACTAGCGTTAACAATGAGCAGTTCTTC.

This chain joins TRBV29-1 and TRBJ2-1; TRBD2 agrees at 13 bases. J was trimmed by 5 bases and V by 5 bases; bases with no gene match: 12. CDR3 length: 17 amino acids. Germline V gives CDR1 SQVTM, CDR2 ANQGSEA. The CDR3 DNA is TGCAGCGTTTATCTTTCCGGGACTAGCGGGGCCCACAATGAGCAGTTCTTC. It is translated as CSVYLSGTSGAHNEQFF.

This clone was seen once. DNA for the CDR3: TGTGCCAGTAGTCCCCCACTAGACAGGGAAGTACATGGCTACACCTTC. This translates into CASSPPLDREVHGYTF. The chain employs TRBV19 and TRBJ1-2; 7 positions agree with TRBD1. J gave up 6 bases and V 5 bases, and 15 bases lay outside the gene matches. The CDR3 extends over 16 amino acids. Germline loops: CDR1 LNHDA, CDR2 SQIVND (reference sequence). The whole variable domain, remainder taken from reference TRBV19 and TRBJ1-2, is DGGITQSPKYLFRKEGQNVTLSCEQNLNHDAMYWYRQDPGQGLRLIYYSQIVNDFQKGDIAEGYSVSREKKESFPLTVTSAQKNPTAFYLCASSPPLDREVHGYTFGSGTRLTVV.

In its sample, this clone was seen once. The J gene is TRBJ2-7, the V gene TRBV27; D is undetermined. V was pared by 6 bases and J by 5 bases, with 14 bases between. CDR1 and CDR2 from the germline V gene are MNHEY and SMNVEV (reference sequence). The CDR3 has 13 amino acids. CDR3: CASRAPIADEQYF. In DNA form, the CDR3 reads TGTGCCAGCAGAGCCCCTATCGCCGACGAGCAGTACTTC.

Here the CDR3 reads CASSSGTESYNEQFF. In DNA, the CDR3 is TGTGCCAGCAGCTCCGGGACAGAGTCCTACAATGAGCAGTTCTTC. This chain uses TRBV5-4 with TRBJ2-1; 7 bases are shared with TRBD1. The CDR3 contains 15 residues. Germline CDR1 reads SGHNT; CDR2 reads YYREEE (reference sequence). V trimming: 3 bases; J trimming: 1 base; junction bases outside the gene matches: 4.

This chain links TRBV5-6 with TRBJ1-2, with TRBD1 as a possible D gene (6 bases). The CDR3 length is 12 residues. V dropped 4 bases and J dropped 6 bases, with 10 bases sitting between them. The germline V gene encodes CDR1 SGHDT and CDR2 YYEEEE. CDR3 loop: CASSTSGDGYTF. CDR3 nucleotide sequence: TGTGCCAGCAGCACATCAGGGGATGGCTACACCTTC.

The chain has TRBV6-4 and TRBJ2-1, with 12 positions matching TRBD2. The CDR3 sequence is 15 residues long. Germline CDR1 and CDR2: MRHNA and SNTAGT. The ends lost 2 bases at V and 9 bases at J; junction bases unmatched: 5. The CDR3 coding sequence is TGTGCCAGCAGTGACGGAACTAGCGGGGGGACTGAGCAGTTCTTC. This sequence encodes CASSDGTSGGTEQFF.

The genes are TRBV28 and TRBJ1-2; TRBD1 aligns across 7 bases. The CDR3 has 15 residues. Germline values: CDR1 MDHEN, CDR2 SYDVKM. Unmatched junction bases numbered 8, after V lost 6 bases and J lost 1 base. The CDR3 reads CASSAGGPLNYGYTF. The CDR3 DNA reads TGTGCCAGCAGCGCAGGGGGGCCGCTTAACTATGGCTACACCTTC.

This clone was detected once. This chain joins TRBV7-9 and TRBJ2-2; D may be TRBD1 (6 bases). Trimming removed 3 bases at V and 5 bases at J, with 7 bases between. This CDR3 spans 13 amino acids. Germline-derived CDR1 and CDR2 are SEHNR and FQNEAQ (reference sequence). The CDR3 here is CASSFQGTGELFF. The CDR3 nucleotides are TGTGCCAGCAGCTTTCAGGGGACCGGGGAGCTGTTTTTT.

The genes are TRBV9 and TRBJ1-1; possible D gene TRBD1, 6 bases. Trimming stripped 4 bases from V and 1 base from J, with 11 bases between. The CDR3 consists of 14 residues. Per germline, CDR1 SGDLS and CDR2 YYNGEE. This chain's CDR3 is CASSPGGRNTEAFF. CDR3 coding DNA: TGTGCCAGCAGCCCGGGGGGGCGGAACACTGAAGCTTTCTTT.

The V and J genes are TRBV24-1 and TRBJ2-2, with D possibly matching TRBD1 (5 bases). This CDR3 spans 13 amino acids. From germline, CDR1 is KGHDR and CDR2 SFDVKD. V gave up 7 bases and J gave up 2 bases, with 7 bases separating them. This CDR3 reads CATRDTNTGELFF. The DNA for the CDR3 is TGTGCCACCAGGGACACCAACACCGGGGAGCTGTTTTTT.

This CDR3 reads CASSRGEASGFSYEQYF. The CDR3 coding sequence is TGCGCCAGCAGCAGGGGTGAGGCTAGCGGTTTCTCCTACGAGCAGTACTTC. The genes are TRBV5-1 and TRBJ2-7; TRBD2 matches 7 bases. From germline, CDR1 is SGHRS and CDR2 YFSETQ. This CDR3 is built from 17 residues. V lost 4 bases and J lost 0; bases outside the gene matches: 13.

This chain joins TRBV10-3 and TRBJ1-2, with D possibly being TRBD1 (5 bases). Trimming left V 11 bases short and J 2 bases short, with 15 bases between. The CDR3 totals 13 residues. The germline CDR1 and CDR2 sequences are ENHRY and SYGVKD. CDR3 sequence reads: CACRQGVNYGYTF. The DNA of the CDR3 is TGTGCCTGCCGGCAGGGTGTAAACTATGGCTACACCTTC.

The CDR3 sequence is CASTFELWGDEQFF. CDR3 nucleotide sequence: TGTGCCAGCACCTTTGAGCTCTGGGGGGATGAGCAGTTCTTC. The V gene is TRBV28, the J gene TRBJ2-1, with a tentative D call TRBD2 (6 bases). In germline, CDR1 is MDHEN, CDR2 SYDVKM. Between the trimmed V and J ends, which lost 7 bases and 8 bases, there was a span of 18 bases. The length of the CDR3 is 14 residues.

DNA for the CDR3: TGTGCCAGCAGCGTGGAGGGGACAGGGGCCAGAAAACTGTTTTTT. It yields the protein CASSVEGTGARKLFF. This chain joins TRBV9 and TRBJ1-4; 10 nucleotides align to TRBD1. This CDR3 has 15 residues. Germline V gene data show CDR1 as SGDLS and CDR2 as YYNGEE. V shed 2 bases and J 10 bases; nucleotides not matched to a gene: 8.

The chain recombines TRBV28 with TRBJ2-4; weak D call: TRBD2 (7 bases). The V end lost 7 bases, the J end lost 8 bases, and 18 bases lay between the germline ends. The CDR3 spans 14 residues. Per germline, CDR1 MDHEN and CDR2 SYDVKM. Written as DNA, the CDR3 is TGTGCCAGCATTAATTCAGGGGAGGGGCACATTCAGTACTTC. Its protein is CASINSGEGHIQYF.

The chain has TRBV27 and TRBJ1-4, with TRBD1 matching over 7 bases. This CDR3 has 16 amino acids. CDR1 and CDR2 (germline): MNHEY, SMNVEV (reference sequence). Germline trimming cut 6 bases from V and 0 bases from J; bases unmatched to any gene: 7. CDR3 sequence reads: CASSPDRTPTNEKLFF. DNA of the CDR3: TGTGCCAGCAGCCCGGACAGGACTCCAACTAATGAAAAACTGTTTTTT.

The chain carries TRBV6-5 and TRBJ2-2; D unresolved. The CDR3 runs to 16 residues. Per the germline V gene, CDR1 is MNHEY and CDR2 is SVGAGI. Trimming took off 0 bases at V and 5 bases at J, with 13 bases between the two ends. As DNA, the CDR3 is TGTGCCAGCAGTTACTCCCGGTCTGGTCGGACCGGGGAGCTGTTTTTT. It yields the protein CASSYSRSGRTGELFF.

The chain is built from TRBV5-1 and TRBJ2-7; 8 nucleotides match TRBD2. The V gene end was trimmed by 4 bases and the J gene end by 3 bases; junction bases not matched to a gene: 3. Germline-derived CDR1 and CDR2 are SGHRS and YFSETQ. The CDR3 has 13 amino acids. Here the CDR3 reads CASSAGTSYEQYF. The CDR3 nucleotides are TGCGCCAGCAGCGCCGGGACTAGCTACGAGCAGTACTTC.

The chain carries TRBV19 and TRBJ2-2; D is ambiguous. CDR1 is LNHDA, CDR2 SQIVND, per germline (reference sequence). Trimming cost V 4 bases and J 0 bases, with 12 bases left between them. CDR3 length: 16 amino acids. The CDR3 is CASSKRHPSNTGELFF. The CDR3 DNA reads as TGTGCCAGTAGTAAGAGGCACCCCTCGAACACCGGGGAGCTGTTTTTT.

The chain joins TRBV25-1 to TRBJ1-1; tentative D call: TRBD1 (5 bases). Trimming shortened V by 3 bases and J by 11 bases, and 19 bases separated the two germline ends. CDR3 length equals 14 residues. CDR1 MGHDK and CDR2 SYGVNS come from the germline V gene. The DNA of the CDR3 is TGTGCCAGCAGTGACAATTGGGGGGATCTAGCCGCTTTCTTT. This translates into CASSDNWGDLAAFF.

The chain carries TRBV5-1 and TRBJ1-1; possible D gene TRBD1, 6 bases. Germline-derived CDR1 and CDR2 are SGHRS and YFSETQ. Trimming cost V 1 base and J 3 bases, with 19 bases left between them. CDR3 length equals 17 residues. The CDR3 nucleotides are TGCGCCAGCAGCTTGCCCGTAGGTACAGGGAGGGACACTGAAGCTTTCTTT. It codes for CASSLPVGTGRDTEAFF.

V gene TRBV30 combines with J gene TRBJ2-3; D is undetermined. Germline assignment: CDR1 GTSNPN and CDR2 SVGIG (reference sequence). The CDR3 spans 13 residues. The V gene lost 2 bases and the J gene lost 2 bases, with 8 bases spanning the gap. CDR3 nucleotide sequence: TGTGCCTGGAGTTGGAGTAACACAGATACGCAGTATTTT. It specifies CAWSWSNTDTQYF.

The J gene is TRBJ1-3, the V gene TRBV3-1 (or the pseudogene TRBV3-2); D gene uncertain. The germline CDR1 and CDR2 sequences are LGHDT and YNNKEL (reference sequence). This CDR3 is built from 14 residues. V was pared by 1 base and J by 0 bases, with 4 bases between. The CDR3 DNA reads TGTGCCAGCAGCCAAGGCAGCTCTGGAAACACCATATATTTT. Its translation: CASSQGSSGNTIYF.

The V call is TRBV7-9, the J call TRBJ2-7; 8 bases map to TRBD1. Germline trimming cut 5 bases from V and 1 base from J; bases unmatched to any gene: 13. This CDR3 spans 17 amino acids. Germline V gives CDR1 SEHNR, CDR2 FQNEAQ (reference sequence). Written as DNA, the CDR3 is TGTGCCAGCAGCCCTAAGCAGGGGGCCCTTGTTTCCTACGAGCAGTACTTC. It codes for CASSPKQGALVSYEQYF.

A single count supports this clone. The V gene is TRBV19, the J gene TRBJ1-1, with D possibly TRBD1 on 5 matching bases. The V gene's germline CDR1 is LNHDA and CDR2 SQIVND (reference sequence). V was trimmed by 1 base and J by 3 bases, leaving 12 bases between them. The CDR3 sequence is 15 residues long. CDR3 protein: CASSIGPKGDTEAFF. DNA for the CDR3: TGTGCCAGTAGTATAGGCCCCAAAGGGGACACTGAAGCTTTCTTT. Variable domain in full (rest from reference TRBV19 and TRBJ1-1): DGGITQSPKYLFRKEGQNVTLSCEQNLNHDAMYWYRQDPGQGLRLIYYSQIVNDFQKGDIAEGYSVSREKKESFPLTVTSAQKNPTAFYLCASSIGPKGDTEAFFGQGTRLTVV.

The chain joins TRBV27 to TRBJ1-1, with D perhaps TRBD1 (6 bases). This CDR3 spans 15 amino acids. Per germline, CDR1 MNHEY and CDR2 SMNVEV (reference sequence). V was cut by 6 bases and J by 4 bases, with 18 bases left in between. The CDR3 DNA sequence: TGTGCCAGCAGACCCCGACAGGCCCCGGGCACTGAAGCTTTCTTT. Residues: CASRPRQAPGTEAFF.

The CDR3 reads CASSRGGGDMNYGYTF. CDR3 DNA: TGTGCCAGCAGCCGTGGCGGGGGCGATATGAACTATGGCTACACCTTC. The chain uses TRBV13 and TRBJ1-2, with a weak D call TRBD1 (6 bases). This CDR3 contains 16 residues. V lost 5 bases and J lost 2, with 18 bases in between. Germline V CDR1 and CDR2: PRHDT, FYEKMQ (reference sequence).

The chain's CDR3 is CASSLAGAGTDTQYF. CDR3 nucleotides: TGTGCCAGCAGTCTAGCGGGAGCTGGCACAGATACGCAGTATTTT. The J gene is TRBJ2-3, the V gene TRBV3-1 (or the pseudogene TRBV3-2); TRBD2 aligns across 10 bases. CDR1 LGHDT and CDR2 YNNKEL come from the germline V gene (reference sequence). The CDR3 covers 15 residues. After removal of 6 bases from V and 1 base from J, the junction contained 4 bases not matched to a gene.

This clone occurred a few times. Other DNA sequences in the same sample also yield this CDR3. This sequence joins TRBV28 and TRBJ1-2, with 7 positions matching TRBD1. J was trimmed by 0 bases and V by 6 bases; bases with no gene match: 4. The CDR3 is made up of 14 amino acids. CDR1 is MDHEN and CDR2 is SYDVKM in the germline V gene. This CDR3 reads CASRPGQTNYGYTF. The CDR3, as DNA: TGTGCCAGCAGGCCGGGACAGACTAACTATGGCTACACCTTC.